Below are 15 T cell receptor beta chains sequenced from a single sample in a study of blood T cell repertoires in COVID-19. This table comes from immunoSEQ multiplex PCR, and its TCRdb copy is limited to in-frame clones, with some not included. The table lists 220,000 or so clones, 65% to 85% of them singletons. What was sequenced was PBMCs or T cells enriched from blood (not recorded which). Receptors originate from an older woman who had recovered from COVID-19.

The CDR3 DNA sequence: TGTGCCAGCAGTTACTCTAAAGGGGACTATGGCTACACCTTC. Protein product: CASSYSKGDYGYTF. The gene calls are TRBV6-5 and TRBJ1-2, with TRBD1 as a possible D gene (5 bases). The V end was cut by 0 bases, the J end by 3 bases, with 8 bases between. This CDR3 region has 14 residues. Germline CDR1 MNHEY, CDR2 SVGAGI.

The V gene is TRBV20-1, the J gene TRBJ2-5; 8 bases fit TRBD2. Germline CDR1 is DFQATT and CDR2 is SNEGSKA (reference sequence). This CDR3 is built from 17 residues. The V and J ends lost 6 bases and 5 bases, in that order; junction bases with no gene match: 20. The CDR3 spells CSASSAFGGAPRETQYF. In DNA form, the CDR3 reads TGCAGTGCCAGTAGCGCTTTCGGGGGGGCGCCCCGGGAGACCCAGTACTTC.

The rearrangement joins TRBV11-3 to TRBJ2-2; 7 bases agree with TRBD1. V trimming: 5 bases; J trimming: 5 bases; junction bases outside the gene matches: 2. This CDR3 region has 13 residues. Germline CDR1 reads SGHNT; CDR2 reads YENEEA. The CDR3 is CASSLQGTGELFF. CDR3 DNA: TGTGCCAGCAGCCTACAGGGGACCGGGGAGCTGTTTTTT.

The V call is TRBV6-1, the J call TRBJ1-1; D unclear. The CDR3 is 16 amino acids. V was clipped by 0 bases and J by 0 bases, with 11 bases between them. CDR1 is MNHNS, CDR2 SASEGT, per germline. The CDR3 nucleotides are TGTGCCAGCAGTGAAGCTCGGGAGTACATGAACACTGAAGCTTTCTTT. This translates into CASSEAREYMNTEAFF.

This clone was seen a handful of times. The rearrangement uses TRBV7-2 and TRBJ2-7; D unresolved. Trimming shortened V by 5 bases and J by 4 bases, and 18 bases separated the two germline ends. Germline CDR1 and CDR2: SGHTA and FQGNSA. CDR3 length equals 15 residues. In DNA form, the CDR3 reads TGTGCCAGCAGCCTGGGCCGACCCACGATTTACGAGCAGTACTTC. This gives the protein CASSLGRPTIYEQYF.

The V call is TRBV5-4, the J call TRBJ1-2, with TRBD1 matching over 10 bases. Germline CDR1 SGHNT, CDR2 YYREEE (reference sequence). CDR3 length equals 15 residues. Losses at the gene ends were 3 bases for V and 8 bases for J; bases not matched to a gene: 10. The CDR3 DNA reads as TGTGCCAGCAGCTACGGACAGGGGGATCCCGCCGGCTACACCTTC. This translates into CASSYGQGDPAGYTF.

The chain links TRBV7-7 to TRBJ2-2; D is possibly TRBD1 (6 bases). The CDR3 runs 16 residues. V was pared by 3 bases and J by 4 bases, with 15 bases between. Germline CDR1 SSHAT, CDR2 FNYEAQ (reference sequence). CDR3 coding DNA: TGTGCCAGCAGCTTGGGATCAGGGGCGAGCACCGGGGAGCTGTTTTTT. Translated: CASSLGSGASTGELFF.

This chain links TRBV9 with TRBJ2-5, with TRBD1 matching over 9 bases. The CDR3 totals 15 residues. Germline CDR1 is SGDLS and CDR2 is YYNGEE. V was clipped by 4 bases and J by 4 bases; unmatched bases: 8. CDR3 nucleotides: TGTGCCAGCAGCTTCCGGACAGGGGCACTAGAGACCCAGTACTTC. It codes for CASSFRTGALETQYF.

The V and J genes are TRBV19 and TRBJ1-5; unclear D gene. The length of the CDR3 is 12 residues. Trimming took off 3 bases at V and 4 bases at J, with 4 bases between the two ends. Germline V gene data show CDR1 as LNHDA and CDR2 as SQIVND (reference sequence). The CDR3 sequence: CASSIRNQPQHF. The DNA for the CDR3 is TGTGCCAGTAGTATCCGGAATCAGCCCCAGCATTTT.

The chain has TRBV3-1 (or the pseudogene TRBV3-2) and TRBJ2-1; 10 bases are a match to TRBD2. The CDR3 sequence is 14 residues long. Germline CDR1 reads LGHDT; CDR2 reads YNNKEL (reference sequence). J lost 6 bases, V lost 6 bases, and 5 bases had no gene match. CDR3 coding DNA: TGTGCCAGCAGGCTAGCGGGAGCATCCAATGAGCAGTTCTTC. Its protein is CASRLAGASNEQFF.

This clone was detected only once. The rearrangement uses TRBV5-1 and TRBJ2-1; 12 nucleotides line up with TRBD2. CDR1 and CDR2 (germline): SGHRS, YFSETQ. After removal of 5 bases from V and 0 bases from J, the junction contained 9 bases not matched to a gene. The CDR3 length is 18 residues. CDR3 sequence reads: CASRLAGGESSSYNEQFF. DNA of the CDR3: TGCGCCAGCAGGCTAGCGGGAGGGGAATCTAGCTCCTACAATGAGCAGTTCTTC.

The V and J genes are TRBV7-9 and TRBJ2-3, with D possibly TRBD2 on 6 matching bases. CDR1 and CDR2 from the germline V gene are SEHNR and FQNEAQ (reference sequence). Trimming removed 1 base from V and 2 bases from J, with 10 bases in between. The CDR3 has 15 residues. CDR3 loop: CASSLVGTPTDTQYF. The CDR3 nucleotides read TGTGCCAGCAGCTTAGTCGGGACTCCCACAGATACGCAGTATTTT.

The CDR3 region is CSVELGIRGYTF. The CDR3 DNA is TGCAGCGTTGAACTAGGAATACGTGGCTACACCTTC. This chain joins TRBV29-1 and TRBJ1-2, with D unresolved. Trimming removed 2 bases at V and 7 bases at J, with 11 bases between. The germline gives CDR1 SQVTM, CDR2 ANQGSEA. CDR3 length equals 12 residues.

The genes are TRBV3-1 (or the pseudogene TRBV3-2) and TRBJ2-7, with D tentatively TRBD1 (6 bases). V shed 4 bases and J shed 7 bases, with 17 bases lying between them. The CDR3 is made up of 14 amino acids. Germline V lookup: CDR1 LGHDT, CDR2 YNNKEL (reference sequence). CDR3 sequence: CASSRGQSPGEQYF. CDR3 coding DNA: TGTGCCAGCAGCCGCGGACAGTCCCCAGGGGAGCAGTACTTC.

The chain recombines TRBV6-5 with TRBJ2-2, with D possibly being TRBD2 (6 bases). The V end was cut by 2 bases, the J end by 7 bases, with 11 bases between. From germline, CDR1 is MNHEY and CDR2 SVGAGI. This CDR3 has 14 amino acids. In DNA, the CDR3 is TGTGCCAGCAGTTACCTCTCGCGGGGCGGGGAGCTGTTTTTT. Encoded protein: CASSYLSRGGELFF.